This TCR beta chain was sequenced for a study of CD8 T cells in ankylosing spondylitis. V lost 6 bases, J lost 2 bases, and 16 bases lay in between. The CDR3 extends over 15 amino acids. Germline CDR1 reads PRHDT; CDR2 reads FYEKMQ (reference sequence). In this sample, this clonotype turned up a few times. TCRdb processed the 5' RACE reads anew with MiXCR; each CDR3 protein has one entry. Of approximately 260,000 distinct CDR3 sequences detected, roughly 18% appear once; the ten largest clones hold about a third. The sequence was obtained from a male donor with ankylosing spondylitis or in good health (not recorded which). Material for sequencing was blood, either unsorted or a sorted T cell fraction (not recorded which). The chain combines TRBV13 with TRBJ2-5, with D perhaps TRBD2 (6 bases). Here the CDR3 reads CASSSTGTFQETQYF. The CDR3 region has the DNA TGTGCCAGCAGTTCCACCGGGACTTTTCAAGAGACCCAGTACTTC.